This T cell receptor (beta chain) was sequenced in a study of beta chain features in type 1 diabetes (dated by TCRdb to 2017 to 2018). Regarding the study in general: Mean age, gender distribution, total cell number and subset yield were not different between patients and healthy donors. Across all samples, some 100,000,000 sorted cells were examined, and cell number per subset correlated strongly with RNA yield. The study compared the TCRB repertoires of sorted circulating CD4+ T cell subsets in recently diagnosed type 1 diabetes patients with those in matched healthy donors. Regulatory and stem cell-like memory subsets were obtained from only 8 patients and roughly eight healthy donors, while naive and central memory subsets were obtained from all 30 or so donors.

Each donor gave one peripheral blood draw, averaging approximately 0.12 L, which was collected into heparinised tubes. A BD FACSAria II and a panel including CD45RO, CCR7, CD25, CD127, CD95 and CD27 were used to sort naive, central memory, regulatory and stem cell-like memory CD4+ T cells. All sorted populations exceeded 95% purity. PBMCs were separated immediately by Lymphoprep density gradient centrifugation and were stained directly, without being cultured. So that batch effects would be minimized, each experiment stained and sorted samples in pairs, pairing one healthy donor with one patient. The entire isolated RNA was reverse transcribed using the High Capacity cDNA Reverse Transcription Kit, and thus expressed TCRB transcripts were sequenced. Deep immunoSEQ sequencing was applied to naive, central memory and regulatory T cell samples, giving an average of roughly 3.5 million total reads per sample. After sorted cells were lysed in RLT buffer, RNA was extracted with DNase-treated RNeasy Micro or Mini kits, with the choice depending on cell number. To prevent cross-contamination, every cell subset was processed on its own, while patient and healthy donor samples were processed together. The immunoSEQ multiplex PCR was used to amplify TCRB sequences from cDNA, generating 87-bp fragments that spanned the CDR3 region. Amplicons were sequenced on the Illumina HiSeq platform. The paper's processing steps were these. Synthetic template baselines were used to correct PCR bias computationally, reads within Hamming distance 2 were collapsed together, and singletons that could not be merged were discarded. Reads were aligned to IMGT to assign V, D and J genes, CDR3 length, and insertions or deletions at six rearrangement sites. Within each subset, clonotype counts were normalized to sorted cell number, and only after that were true diversity and Gini coefficients computed with the tcR R package. The overlap coefficient, calculated on TCRB nucleotide sequences, was used to quantify repertoire sharing. As a proxy for the pre-selection repertoire, out-of-frame TCRB sequences from naive cells were analyzed. TCRdb stores this immuneACCESS table with in-frame sequences only. Part of the clones is absent; in the studies checked, under half of the shortfall reflects unresolved V genes, and no reason is known for the rest. The D gene and trimming were derived from the DNA, and the V and J assignments and clone size from that table. This sample lists about 340,000 clones; around an eighth were detected once. Of the sample, over 0.014% is held by the ten largest clones.

Of note for this clone: This clone's antigen is unknown. Per-base quality was not reported, and no clone a single base away is much larger than it.

The paper as a whole reports these results and caveats: Shorter templates might have been favored by PCR, but patient and control samples were amplified and corrected together, so both groups would have been affected equally by any skew. Only small numbers of individuals were included in the HLA sub-analyses, which left unresolved whether HLA type had any influence on TCRB rearrangement. The naive, central memory and regulatory TCRB repertoires appeared to resemble one another more closely among patients than among healthy donors. Because cDNA was sequenced instead of genomic DNA, activated cells with high expression could be over-represented, although the groups did not differ in activation or CD3 levels. Patients with type 1 diabetes made fewer insertions and deleted more nucleotides at VDJ recombination sites, implying thymic rearrangement abnormalities. A moderate but significant shortening of TCRB CDR3 length was observed in type 1 diabetes patients in all four CD4+ subsets.

After removal of 6 bases from V and 4 bases from J, the junction retains 8 bases not matched to a gene. The CDR3 numbers 14 residues from cysteine through phenylalanine. Only the CDR3 part of the read is kept: 42 bases, read in frame from the first base. The CDR1 and CDR2 encoded by the germline V gene are MNHEY and SVGAGI. The receptor was derived from a woman in her late teens or twenties with type 1 diabetes. The specimen was naive CD4+ T cells from blood. The meaning of the sample's cell subset or site label: true naive CD4+ T cells. The rearrangement combines TRBV6-5 with TRBJ2-7, with 8 bases in between that match TRBD2. This receptor has the CDR3 CASRQAGEGYEQYF. The nucleotides are TGTGCCAGCAGGCAAGCGGGAGAAGGGTACGAGCAGTACTTC.